This T cell receptor (beta chain) was identified during a study of cytomegalovirus exposure and HLA in healthy donors. Study overall: The use of the same platform for the roughly 130 validation repertoires and the roughly 700 first-cohort repertoires was reported by a later analysis. General study points: Reports described diagnosis of cytomegalovirus status by the classifier as highly specific and sensitive. As confirmed in vitro, a few CMV-associated chains were specific for CMV antigens.

An approximately 130-subject validation cohort, separate from the approximately 720-subject first cohort, supplied the donors. Libraries were prepared by immunoSEQ multiplex PCR; TCRdb keeps only in-frame clonotypes and omits some of them. This sample carries 90,000 to 150,000 clones, approximately 88% of them seen once, and the ten largest clones take 1.5% to 2%. About this clone itself: Antigen: not known.

The sequenced sample was PBMCs. This clonotype originated in a young man in good health and CMV-seronegative.

The CDR3 region is CASSPMTAGQETQYF. In DNA, the CDR3 is TGCGCCAGCAGCCCCATGACAGCTGGCCAAGAGACCCAGTACTTC. The genes are TRBV5-1 and TRBJ2-5; TRBD1 might be the D (5 bases). The CDR3 runs to 15 residues. The V gene lost 4 bases and the J gene lost 1 base, with 14 bases spanning the gap. Germline V CDR1 and CDR2: SGHRS, YFSETQ.